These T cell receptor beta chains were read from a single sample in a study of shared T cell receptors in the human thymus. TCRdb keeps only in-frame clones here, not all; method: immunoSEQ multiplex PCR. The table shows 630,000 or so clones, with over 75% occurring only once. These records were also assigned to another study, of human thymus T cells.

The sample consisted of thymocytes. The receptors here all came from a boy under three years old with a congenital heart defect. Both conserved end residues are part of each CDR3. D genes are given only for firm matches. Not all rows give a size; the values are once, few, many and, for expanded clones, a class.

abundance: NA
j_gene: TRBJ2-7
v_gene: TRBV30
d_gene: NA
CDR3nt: TGTGCCTGGTGGGTCGGGCGGGACGAGAAGTACTTC
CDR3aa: CAWWVGRDEKYF

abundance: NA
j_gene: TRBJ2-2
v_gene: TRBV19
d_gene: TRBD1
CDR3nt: TGTGCCAGTACACAGGGGGCAGCCACCGGGGAGCTGTTTTTT
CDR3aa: CASTQGAATGELFF

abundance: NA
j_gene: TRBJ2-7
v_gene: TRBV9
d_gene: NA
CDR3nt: TGTGCCAGCAGCGCCCTTGGGCACTACGAGCAGTACTTC
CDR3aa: CASSALGHYEQYF

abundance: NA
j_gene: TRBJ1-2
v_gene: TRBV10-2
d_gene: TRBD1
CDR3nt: TGCGCCAGCAGTGCCCACAGGGGGGGAAGCTATGGCTACACCTTC
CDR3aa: CASSAHRGGSYGYTF

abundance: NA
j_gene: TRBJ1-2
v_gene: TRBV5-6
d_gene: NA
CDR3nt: TGCGCCAGCAGCCCCCGCCAGGCACCCTCTGGGGGCTACACCTTC
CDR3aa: CASSPRQAPSGGYTF

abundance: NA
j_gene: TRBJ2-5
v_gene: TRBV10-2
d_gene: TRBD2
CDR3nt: TGCGCCAGTAGCGGGAGATGGGAGACCCAGTACTTC
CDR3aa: CASSGRWETQYF

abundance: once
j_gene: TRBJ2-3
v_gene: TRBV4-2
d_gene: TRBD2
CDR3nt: TGTGCCAGCAGCCAAGTTAGTGGGGGGGGCACAGATACGCAGTATTTT
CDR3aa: CASSQVSGGGTDTQYF

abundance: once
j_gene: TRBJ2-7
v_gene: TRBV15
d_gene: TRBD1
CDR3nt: TGTGCCACGAAGCCCGGGACAGGGGTCTACGAGCAGTACTTC
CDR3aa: CATKPGTGVYEQYF

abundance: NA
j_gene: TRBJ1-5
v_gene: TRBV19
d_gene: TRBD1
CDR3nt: TGTGCCAGTATAGGTTCAGGGGGCATTTATCAGCCCCAGCATTTT
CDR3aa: CASIGSGGIYQPQHF

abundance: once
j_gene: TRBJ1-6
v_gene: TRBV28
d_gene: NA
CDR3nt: TGTGCCAGCAGTTTATGGCGGGCAGGGGCGAATGAGTATTCACCCCTCCACTTT
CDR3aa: CASSLWRAGANEYSPLHF

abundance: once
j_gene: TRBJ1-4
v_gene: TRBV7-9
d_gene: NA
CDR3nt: TGTGCCAGCAGCCCGTTGACTCCAACTAATGAAAAACTGTTTTTT
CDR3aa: CASSPLTPTNEKLFF

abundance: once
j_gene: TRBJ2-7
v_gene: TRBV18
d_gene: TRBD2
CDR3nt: TGTGCCAGCTCACTTAGCGGGGATGAATACGAGCAGTACTTC
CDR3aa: CASSLSGDEYEQYF

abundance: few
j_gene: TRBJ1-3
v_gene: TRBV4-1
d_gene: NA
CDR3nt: TGCGCCAGCAGCCAAGATCTGGGAAACACCATATATTTT
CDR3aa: CASSQDLGNTIYF

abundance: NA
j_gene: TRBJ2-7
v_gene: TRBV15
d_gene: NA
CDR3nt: TGTGCCACCACCCAAGAGAAAGTCCCCTACGAGCAGTACTTC
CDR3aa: CATTQEKVPYEQYF

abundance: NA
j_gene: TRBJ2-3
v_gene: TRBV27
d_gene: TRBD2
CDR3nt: TGTGCCAGCAGTCGGGGGGTAACAGATACGCAGTATTTT
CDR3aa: CASSRGVTDTQYF

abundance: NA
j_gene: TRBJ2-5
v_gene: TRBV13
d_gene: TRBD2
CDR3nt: TGTGCCAGCAGGAAAAGTTTCGGGACTAGCGGGCAAGAGACCCAGTACTTC
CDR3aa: CASRKSFGTSGQETQYF

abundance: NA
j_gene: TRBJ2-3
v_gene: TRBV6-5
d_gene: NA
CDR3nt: TGTGCCAGCAGTTACCCCACAGGTGCAGATACGCAGTATTTT
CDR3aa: CASSYPTGADTQYF

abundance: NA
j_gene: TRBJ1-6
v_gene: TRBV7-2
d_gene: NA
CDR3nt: TGTGCCAGCAGCTTAGCGGTCGGGGGGGATCCACCCCTCCACTTT
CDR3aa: CASSLAVGGDPPLHF

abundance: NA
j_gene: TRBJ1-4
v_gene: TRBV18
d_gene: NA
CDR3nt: TGTGCCAGCTCACCTCGCGGACAGACTAATGAAAAACTGTTTTTT
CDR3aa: CASSPRGQTNEKLFF

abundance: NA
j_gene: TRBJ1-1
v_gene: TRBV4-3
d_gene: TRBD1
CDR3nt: TGCGCCAGCAGCCAGACGACAGGGGGTAAGGTGGAAGCTTTCTTT
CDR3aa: CASSQTTGGKVEAFF

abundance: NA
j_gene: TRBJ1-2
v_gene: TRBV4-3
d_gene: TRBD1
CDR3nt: TGCGCCAGCAGCCAAGCCAGAGACCGGACAGGGGATAGATCAAATGGCTACACCTTC
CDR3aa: CASSQARDRTGDRSNGYTF

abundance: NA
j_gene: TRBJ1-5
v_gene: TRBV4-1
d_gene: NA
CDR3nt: TGCGCCAGCAGCCAAGGTTTCAATAGCAATCAGCCCCAGCATTTT
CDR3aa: CASSQGFNSNQPQHF

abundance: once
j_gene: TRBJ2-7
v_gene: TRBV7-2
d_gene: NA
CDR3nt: TGTGCCAGCAGCTTGGGGGGGCAGGGACACGAGCAGTACTTC
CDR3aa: CASSLGGQGHEQYF

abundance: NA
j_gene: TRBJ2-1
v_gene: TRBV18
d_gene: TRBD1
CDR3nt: TGTGCCAGCTCACCAGGCGACAGGGACGCGACATACTACAATGAGCAGTTCTTC
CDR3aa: CASSPGDRDATYYNEQFF

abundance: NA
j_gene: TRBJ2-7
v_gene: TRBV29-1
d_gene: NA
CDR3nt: TGCAGCGTTGAAGGGAGCTCCTACGAGCAGTACTTC
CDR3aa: CSVEGSSYEQYF

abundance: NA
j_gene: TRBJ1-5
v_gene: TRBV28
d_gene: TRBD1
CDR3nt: TGTGCCAGCAGTGTAACAGGGGGCGTTCAGCCCCAGCATTTT
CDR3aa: CASSVTGGVQPQHF

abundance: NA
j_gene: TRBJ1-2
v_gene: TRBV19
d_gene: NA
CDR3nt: TGTGCCAGTAGTATAGACAAGGGGAGGTTTGGAGGCTATGGCTACACCTTC
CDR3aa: CASSIDKGRFGGYGYTF

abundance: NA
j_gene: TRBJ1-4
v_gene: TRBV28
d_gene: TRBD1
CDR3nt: TGTGCCAGCAGGCCCACGACAGGGGAAGGAGAAAAACTGTTTTTT
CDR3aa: CASRPTTGEGEKLFF

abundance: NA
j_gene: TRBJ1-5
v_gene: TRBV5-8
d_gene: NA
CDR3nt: TGTGCCAGCAGCTTGGACCAGGCCCAGCATTTT
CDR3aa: CASSLDQAQHF

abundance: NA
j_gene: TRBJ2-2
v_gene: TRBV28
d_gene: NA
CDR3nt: TGTGCCAGCAGTCCGCCGGGACACCAGAACACCGGGGAGCTGTTTTTT
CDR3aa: CASSPPGHQNTGELFF

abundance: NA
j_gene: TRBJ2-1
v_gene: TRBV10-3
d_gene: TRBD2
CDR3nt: TGTGCCATCAGTTTAGCGGGACCCCGCAATGAGCAGTTCTTC
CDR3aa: CAISLAGPRNEQFF